This T cell receptor (beta chain) came from a study of CD8 T cells in Susac syndrome. Random-hexamer reverse transcription was applied to about 0.45 to 1 ug RNA. Amplification of TCR beta CDR3 used immunoSEQ multiplex PCR across 54 Vbeta and 13 Jbeta. From the immunoSEQ multiplex PCR reads, TCRdb called clonotypes with MiXCR, one entry per CDR3 protein. The top ten hold roughly 0.5% of the sample, which has around 140,000 distinct CDR3 sequences, 80% to 85% seen once. From blood CD8+ and CD4+ T cells, the TCR beta chain was sequenced. Negative isolation was applied to CD8+ and CD4+ T cells, and FACS enrichment was applied to TEMRA cells. This TCR derives from a human donor with multiple sclerosis. Specimen: CD8+ T cells from PBMCs.

The DNA of the CDR3 is TGCGCCAGCAAGGGGAGCGTTGGCACAGATACGCAGTATTTT. Translation gives CASKGSVGTDTQYF. This sequence joins TRBV5-1 and TRBJ2-3, with D perhaps assigned TRBD1 or TRBD2 (5 bases each). There are 14 residues in the CDR3. The germline CDR1 and CDR2 sequences are SGHRS and YFSETQ. V was trimmed by 6 bases and J by 1 base, leaving 12 bases between them.